These 28 T cell receptor beta chains came from one sample sequenced in a study of CD8+CD57+ T cells in acquired aplastic anemia. The patients chosen for sequencing had shown expansion of CD8+CD57+ cells (detected by flow cytometry). Both TCR beta VDJ combination and CDR3 sequence profiling were carried out. Genomic DNA was the template for this profiling. TCRdb re-derived calls from the reads in MiXCR, one entry per CDR3 protein. The table shows 310,000 or so distinct CDR3 sequences, with 45% to 65% occurring only once. Sequenced input: sorted CD4+, CD8+, or CD8+CD57+ T cells (not recorded which) from PBMCs. The source is a human donor with aplastic anemia.

The V gene is TRBV10-3, the J gene TRBJ1-5, with TRBD1 matching 11 bases. CDR1 and CDR2 from the germline V gene are ENHRY and SYGVKD. The CDR3 contains 16 residues. Trimming took 3 bases from V and 7 from J; bases not matched to a gene: 8. CDR3 loop: CAISDPGQGAGQPQHF. The DNA for the CDR3 is TGTGCCATCAGTGACCCAGGACAGGGGGCCGGGCAGCCCCAGCATTTT.

This clonotype was recorded a few times. The chain carries TRBV3-1 and TRBJ1-1; the D gene is possibly TRBD1 (6 bases). V lost 5 bases and J lost 1, with 14 bases in between. This CDR3 has 15 residues. The germline CDR1 and CDR2 sequences are LGHDT and YNNKEL (reference sequence). The CDR3, as DNA: TGTGCCAGCAGCGAATCAACAGGGACGAACACTGAAGCTTTCTTT. As protein: CASSESTGTNTEAFF.

The chain has TRBV10-3 and TRBJ2-6; D perhaps matches TRBD2 (7 bases). Trimming took off 3 bases at V and 3 bases at J, with 15 bases between the two ends. CDR3 length: 17 residues. Germline CDR1 reads ENHRY; CDR2 reads SYGVKD. The CDR3: CAISDGRGGCGANVLTF. The CDR3 bases are TGTGCCATCAGTGATGGGAGGGGGGGCTGTGGGGCCAACGTCCTGACTTTC.

The rearrangement uses TRBV7-3 and TRBJ2-5; 7 bases agree with TRBD2. V lost 2 bases, J lost 5 bases, and 5 bases stayed unmatched. CDR3 length: 14 residues. Germline V CDR1 and CDR2: SGHTA, FQGTGA. The CDR3 region is CASSLRPGGETQYF. The CDR3 coding sequence is TGTGCCAGCAGCTTACGGCCCGGGGGGGAGACCCAGTACTTC.

This chain joins TRBV10-2 and TRBJ1-2; no firm D call. The CDR3 sequence is 12 residues long. Per germline, CDR1 WSHSY and CDR2 SAAADI. Trimming took off 3 bases at V and 6 bases at J, with 8 bases between the two ends. The CDR3 loop is CASSDLWDGYTF. For the CDR3, the DNA is TGCGCCAGCAGTGACCTATGGGATGGCTACACCTTC.

This chain connects TRBV19 to TRBJ2-7, with D perhaps TRBD1 (6 bases). The CDR3 spans 13 residues. Germline CDR1 and CDR2: LNHDA and SQIVND (reference sequence). Trimming cost V 4 bases and J 6 bases, with 13 bases left between them. CDR3 DNA sequence: TGTGCCAGTAGTAAATGGGACAACCGCGAGCAGTACTTC. This encodes CASSKWDNREQYF.

The table lists this clonotype with many counts. The chain couples TRBV20-1 to TRBJ2-2; D gene ambiguous. This CDR3 has 14 amino acids. Germline V CDR1 and CDR2: DFQATT, SNEGSKA (reference sequence). V lost 6 bases to trimming and J lost 1 base, with 12 bases between them. This CDR3 is CSARLTGNTGELFF. The CDR3 coding sequence is TGCAGTGCGAGGCTGACGGGGAACACCGGGGAGCTGTTTTTT.

In this sample, this clonotype turned up once. The chain combines TRBV11-2 with TRBJ1-1; maybe TRBD1 (5 bases). Looked up from germline, CDR1 is SGHAT and CDR2 is FQNNGV. CDR3 length: 14 amino acids. V lost 6 bases to trimming and J lost 0 bases, with 11 bases between them. CDR3 loop: CASRKDTLNTEAFF. CDR3 nucleotide sequence: TGTGCCAGCAGGAAGGACACCCTGAACACTGAAGCTTTCTTT.

This clonotype is a singleton in its sample. This chain connects TRBV20-1 to TRBJ2-7; 7 positions agree with TRBD2. Germline V gene data show CDR1 as DFQATT and CDR2 as SNEGSKA (reference sequence). The CDR3 runs to 14 residues. Losses at the gene ends were 8 bases for V and 4 bases for J; bases not matched to a gene: 14. The CDR3 loop is CSYLTGTNQYEQYF. Here the CDR3 DNA reads TGCAGTTATCTTACCGGGACTAATCAGTACGAGCAGTACTTC.

This clonotype was seen a few times. One end of the junction does not line up with germline, which may come from a read error. The chain is built from TRBV2 and TRBJ2-7; D is ambiguous. The germline V gene encodes CDR1 SNHLY and CDR2 FYNNEI. The CDR3 has 14 residues. The CDR3 is CASSELRPVDEQYF. In DNA, the CDR3 is TGCGCCAGCAGTGAGTTAAGGCCCGTCGACGAGCAGTACTTC.

Comments on this clonotype: This may be a read error, as it is one base from a much larger clone. This chain links TRBV6-6 with TRBJ2-7; 8 nucleotides agree with TRBD1. Per the germline V gene, CDR1 is MNHNY and CDR2 is SVGAGI (reference sequence). V shed 9 bases and J 3 bases; nucleotides not matched to a gene: 7. The CDR3 runs to 13 residues. As DNA, the CDR3 is TGTGCCAGTAGACCAGGGGGCTTCTACGAGCAGTACTTC. Translation: CASRPGGFYEQYF.

In this sample, this clonotype turned up many times. This sequence joins TRBV19 and TRBJ2-2, with D uncertain. Between the trimmed V and J ends, which lost 7 bases and 0 bases, there was a span of 15 bases. CDR1 LNHDA and CDR2 SQIVND come from the germline V gene (reference sequence). This CDR3 is 16 amino acids long. The CDR3 is CASTPWATSNTGELFF. In DNA, the CDR3 is TGTGCCAGTACCCCATGGGCAACTTCGAACACCGGGGAGCTGTTTTTT.

This clonotype appeared many times. The chain couples TRBV3-1 to TRBJ1-5, with TRBD1 matching 9 bases. Germline CDR1 and CDR2: LGHDT and YNNKEL (reference sequence). V lost 5 bases, J lost 5 bases, and 4 bases stayed unmatched. The CDR3 has 14 amino acids. DNA of the CDR3: TGTGCCAGCAGCATAGGACAGGGGTATCAGCCCCAGCATTTT. This encodes CASSIGQGYQPQHF. Using reference TRBV3-1 and TRBJ1-5 for the parts outside the CDR3, the full variable domain is DTAVSQTPKYLVTQMGNDKSIKCEQNLGHDTMYWYKQDSKKFLKIMFSYNNKELIINETVPNRFSPKSPDKAHLNLHINSLELGDSAVYFCASSIGQGYQPQHFGDGTRLSIL.

The chain couples TRBV7-9 to TRBJ1-1; TRBD1 might be the D (5 bases). The germline V gene encodes CDR1 SEHNR and CDR2 FQNEAQ (reference sequence). The CDR3 spans 14 residues. V lost 5 bases and J 0 bases, leaving 10 bases between the germline ends. This chain's CDR3 is CASSPGTLNTEAFF. The CDR3 nucleotides are TGTGCCAGCAGCCCAGGGACCTTGAACACTGAAGCTTTCTTT.

This chain joins TRBV10-3 and TRBJ2-1; D is unclear. There are 13 residues in the CDR3. Germline V CDR1 and CDR2: ENHRY, SYGVKD. The V and J ends lost 0 bases and 11 bases respectively, with 11 bases between them. This CDR3 is CAISESTTEKQFF. The CDR3 bases are TGTGCCATCAGTGAGTCGACCACGGAGAAGCAGTTCTTC.

This clonotype was observed a handful of times. The V call is TRBV7-2, the J call TRBJ2-7, with a possible D match to TRBD2 (6 bases). The CDR3 sequence is 13 residues long. Trimming took 9 bases from V and 0 from J, leaving 12 bases between them. CDR1 and CDR2 from the germline V gene are SGHTA and FQGNSA. This chain's CDR3 is CASRGVSSYEQYF. CDR3 nucleotides: TGTGCCAGTCGCGGGGTAAGCTCCTACGAGCAGTACTTC.

This clonotype was observed many times. This chain uses TRBV3-1 with TRBJ2-1; D gene unclear. The V gene lost 6 bases and the J gene lost 6 bases, with 12 bases spanning the gap. Germline CDR1 is LGHDT and CDR2 is YNNKEL (reference sequence). The CDR3 has 13 amino acids. In nucleotides, the CDR3 is TGTGCCAGCAGGCATCTCATCGGCAATGAGCAGTTCTTC. Protein sequence: CASRHLIGNEQFF.

This clonotype was recorded many times. The CDR3 ends on some other residue instead of the conserved phenylalanine or tryptophan, so this is likely a read error. The V call is TRBV20-1, the J call TRBJ2-7, with D perhaps matching TRBD2 (6 bases). Germline V lookup: CDR1 DFQATT, CDR2 SNEGSKA (reference sequence). Trimming stripped 1 base from V and 9 bases from J, with 10 bases between. The CDR3 totals 11 residues. CDR3 nucleotides: TGCAGTGCTAGAGCGGGAGACCGGCAGTACCTC. Amino acid sequence: CSARAGDRQYL.

The chain combines TRBV24-1 with TRBJ1-1; D gene ambiguous. The germline V gene encodes CDR1 KGHDR and CDR2 SFDVKD. This CDR3 spans 13 amino acids. Trimming stripped 2 bases from V and 6 bases from J, with 9 bases between. The DNA of the CDR3 is TGTGCCACCAGTGATTCCCCTCGGTCTGAAGCTTTCTTT. Translation gives CATSDSPRSEAFF.

V usage is TRBV10-1 and J usage is TRBJ2-3, with 15 bases that match TRBD2. The CDR3 is 17 residues long. From germline, CDR1 is WNHNN and CDR2 SYGVQD (reference sequence). V was clipped by 6 bases and J by 4 bases; unmatched bases: 8. CDR3 sequence: CASSLGLAGGLPDTQYF. The CDR3 bases are TGCGCCAGCAGCCTTGGACTAGCGGGAGGGCTCCCAGATACGCAGTATTTT.

The rearrangement uses TRBV20-1 and TRBJ1-2; D might be TRBD1 (5 bases). Trimming cost V 4 bases and J 10 bases, with 19 bases left between them. This CDR3 region has 13 residues. Germline CDR1 is DFQATT and CDR2 is SNEGSKA (reference sequence). The CDR3 DNA sequence: TGCAGTGCTATTACCAGCGGGGGGGGTTCCTACACCTTC. As protein: CSAITSGGGSYTF.

The genes are TRBV20-1 and TRBJ2-5, with D possibly called TRBD1 or TRBD2 (9 bases each). The CDR3 length is 14 residues. The germline V gene has CDR1 DFQATT and CDR2 SNEGSKA (reference sequence). Deletions cut 5 bases from V and 4 bases from J, with 17 bases between. The CDR3 sequence is CSAAGGGQGETQYF. Written as DNA, the CDR3 is TGCAGTGCTGCGGGGGGGGGACAGGGAGAGACCCAGTACTTC.

The chain couples TRBV19 to TRBJ2-3; D may match TRBD1 or TRBD2 (6 bases each). Germline CDR1 and CDR2: LNHDA and SQIVND (reference sequence). Trimming removed 4 bases from V and 4 bases from J, with 15 bases in between. The CDR3 is 15 amino acids. The CDR3 DNA sequence: TGTGCCAGTAGTAGTAGGGGAAGGGGGGCAGATACGCAGTATTTT. Protein sequence: CASSSRGRGADTQYF. The full variable domain, with the rest looked up from reference TRBV19 and TRBJ2-3, is DGGITQSPKYLFRKEGQNVTLSCEQNLNHDAMYWYRQDPGQGLRLIYYSQIVNDFQKGDIAEGYSVSREKKESFPLTVTSAQKNPTAFYLCASSSRGRGADTQYFGPGTRLTVL.

The chain employs TRBV9 and TRBJ2-1; D may be TRBD2 (6 bases). Germline V gene lookup returns CDR1 SGDLS and CDR2 YYNGEE. The V and J ends lost 3 bases and 0 bases respectively, with 7 bases between them. This CDR3 contains 14 residues. The CDR3 DNA is TGTGCCAGCAGCGCGGACTACTCCTACAATGAGCAGTTCTTC. It yields the protein CASSADYSYNEQFF.

V is TRBV10-3 and J is TRBJ2-2, with a weak D call TRBD1 (5 bases). The germline V gene encodes CDR1 ENHRY and CDR2 SYGVKD. V dropped 0 bases and J dropped 4 bases, with 15 bases sitting between them. This CDR3 is built from 17 residues. In DNA, the CDR3 is TGTGCCATCAGTGAGTCCCATGTACAGGTTGGCACCGGGGAGCTGTTTTTT. It codes for CAISESHVQVGTGELFF.

The V gene is TRBV15, the J gene TRBJ2-6, with 7 bases matching TRBD1. V dropped 3 bases and J dropped 0; count of bases not matched to a gene: 11. CDR3 length: 19 amino acids. Germline CDR1 reads LNHNV; CDR2 reads YYDKDF (reference sequence). The CDR3 DNA reads TGTGCCACCAGCAGTGGGACAGCGCCCGTGGTCTCTGGGGCCAACGTCCTGACTTTC. It codes for CATSSGTAPVVSGANVLTF.

V and J are TRBV7-2 and TRBJ2-7, with 7 bases fitting TRBD2. V shed 4 bases and J 5 bases; nucleotides not matched to a gene: 11. The germline CDR1 and CDR2 sequences are SGHTA and FQGNSA. The CDR3 contains 15 residues. The CDR3 DNA reads as TGTGCCAGCAGCTCCTACGGGCGGGAGATTGACGAGCAGTACTTC. Translated, it gives CASSSYGREIDEQYF.

The chain carries TRBV10-3 and TRBJ2-3; D gene uncertain. Germline V gives CDR1 ENHRY, CDR2 SYGVKD. CDR3 length: 15 amino acids. The V end lost 9 bases, the J end lost 0 bases, and 16 bases lay between the germline ends. The CDR3 loop reads CAIADRTPSTDTQYF. In DNA, the CDR3 is TGTGCCATAGCTGATAGGACCCCGAGCACAGATACGCAGTATTTT.